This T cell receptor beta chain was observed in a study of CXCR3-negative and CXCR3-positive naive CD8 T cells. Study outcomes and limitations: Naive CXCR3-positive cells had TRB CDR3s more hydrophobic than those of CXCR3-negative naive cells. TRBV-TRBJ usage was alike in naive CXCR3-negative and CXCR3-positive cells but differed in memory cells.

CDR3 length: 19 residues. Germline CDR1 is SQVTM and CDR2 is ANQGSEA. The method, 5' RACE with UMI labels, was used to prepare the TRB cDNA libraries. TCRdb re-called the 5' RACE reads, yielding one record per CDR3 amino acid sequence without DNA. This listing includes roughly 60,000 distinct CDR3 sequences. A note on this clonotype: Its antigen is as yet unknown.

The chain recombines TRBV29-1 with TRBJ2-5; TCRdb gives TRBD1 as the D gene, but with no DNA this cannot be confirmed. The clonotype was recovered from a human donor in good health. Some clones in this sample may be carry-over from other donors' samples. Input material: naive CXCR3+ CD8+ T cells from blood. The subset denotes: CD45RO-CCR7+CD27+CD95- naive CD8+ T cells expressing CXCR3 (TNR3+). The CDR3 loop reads CSVEWIQIPLGGMQETQYF. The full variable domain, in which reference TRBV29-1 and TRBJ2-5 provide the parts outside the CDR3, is SAVISQKPSRDICQRGTSLTIQCQVDSQVTMMFWYRQQPGQSLTLIATANQGSEATYESGFVIDKFPISRPNLTFSTLTVSNMSPEDSSIYLCSVEWIQIPLGGMQETQYFGPGTRLLVL.